These 9 T cell receptor beta chains originate from one sample sequenced in a study of T cells after yellow fever vaccination. TCRdb reprocessed the 5' RACE reads via MiXCR and lists one record per CDR3 protein. The sample has around 350,000 distinct CDR3 sequences, roughly 10% seen once; the top ten hold about 17%. Sequencing was performed on PBMCs, taken on the day of the first yellow fever vaccination. These receptor sequences come from a young man who received the YFV17D yellow fever vaccine.

This clonotype was seen a handful of times. The chain is built from TRBV12-3 or TRBV12-4 and TRBJ1-5; D unresolved. The CDR3 has 14 residues. The V gene lost 11 bases and the J gene lost 1 base, with 15 bases spanning the gap. The CDR3 DNA follows: TGTGCCGGGTCCGTGGGCGGAAGCAATCAGCCCCAGCATTTT. Its translation: CAGSVGGSNQPQHF.

This clonotype was detected many times. The chain couples TRBV20-1 to TRBJ2-2; D is unclear. The CDR3 extends over 14 amino acids. Germline assignment: CDR1 DFQATT and CDR2 SNEGSKA (reference sequence). Trimming pared 2 bases from V and 5 bases from J, leaving 12 bases between. This CDR3 reads CSARPPVPTGELFF. DNA of the CDR3: TGCAGTGCTAGACCGCCCGTCCCGACCGGGGAGCTGTTTTTT.

This clonotype has a handful of counts. This sequence joins TRBV6-5 and TRBJ2-6, with D unresolved. Per the germline V gene, CDR1 is MNHEY and CDR2 is SVGAGI. The CDR3 runs 15 residues. V gave up 2 bases and J gave up 2 bases, with 7 bases separating them. CDR3 in amino acids: CASSYAEAGANVLTF. The CDR3 DNA reads as TGTGCCAGCAGTTACGCGGAAGCTGGGGCCAACGTCCTGACTTTC.

With respect to this clonotype: A junction boundary mismatches the germline segment, possibly from a read error. The chain couples TRBV14 to TRBJ2-2; tentatively, D is TRBD2 (5 bases). Germline loops: CDR1 SGHDN, CDR2 FVKESK. This CDR3 spans 16 amino acids. CDR3 in amino acids: CDSSPPRVANTGELFF. Here the CDR3 DNA reads TGTGACAGCAGCCCACCGCGGGTCGCGAACACCGGGGAGCTGTTTTTT.

The chain recombines TRBV7-9 with TRBJ2-7; D is possibly TRBD2 (6 bases). The CDR3 is 14 residues long. The germline CDR1 and CDR2 sequences are SEHNR and FQNEAQ (reference sequence). Between the trimmed V and J ends, which lost 3 bases and 6 bases, there was a span of 15 bases. Written as DNA, the CDR3 is TGTGCCAGCAGCTTGGGGGGAGCTCGGAGCGAGCAGTACGTC. This gives the protein CASSLGGARSEQYV.

This clonotype was seen only a few times. The chain carries TRBV5-6 and TRBJ2-5, with a weak D call TRBD1 (6 bases). CDR3 length: 16 amino acids. V lost 2 bases to trimming and J lost 1 base, with 15 bases between them. CDR1 and CDR2 from the germline V gene are SGHDT and YYEEEE. The CDR3 nucleotides are TGTGCCAGCAGCTTCATCCTGAACAGGGTCCAAGAGACCCAGTACTTC. Protein product: CASSFILNRVQETQYF. Filled out from reference TRBV5-6 and TRBJ2-5, the complete variable domain reads DAGVTQSPTHLIKTRGQQVTLRCSPKSGHDTVSWYQQALGQGPQFIFQYYEEEERQRGNFPDRFSGHQFPNYSSELNVNALLLGDSALYLCASSFILNRVQETQYFGPGTRLLVL.

J is TRBJ2-2 and V is TRBV12-3 or TRBV12-4; 8 positions match TRBD1. This CDR3 comprises 15 residues. V lost 5 bases, J lost 5 bases, and 7 bases stayed unmatched. The CDR3 DNA sequence: TGTGCCAGCAGTGGAACAGGGGGAGGTACCGGGGAGCTGTTTTTT. Translating it yields CASSGTGGGTGELFF.

This clonotype was picked up a small number of times. The V call is TRBV20-1, the J call TRBJ1-5, with TRBD1 as a possible D gene (6 bases). The ends were cut back, 3 bases at V and 2 bases at J, with 14 bases in the middle. Per germline, CDR1 DFQATT and CDR2 SNEGSKA (reference sequence). There are 15 residues in the CDR3. The CDR3 here is CSASKGVIGNQPQHF. As DNA, the CDR3 is TGCAGTGCTAGCAAGGGGGTTATAGGCAATCAGCCCCAGCATTTT.

This clonotype came up a few times. This chain joins TRBV12-5 and TRBJ2-5; TRBD1 might be the D (5 bases). This CDR3 has 14 amino acids. The germline V gene encodes CDR1 LGHNT and CDR2 FRNRAP. V gave up 7 bases and J gave up 1 base, with 13 bases separating them. In DNA, the CDR3 is TGTGCTAGTGCCACCGACAGCCTCCAAGAGACCCAGTACTTC. Its protein product is CASATDSLQETQYF.